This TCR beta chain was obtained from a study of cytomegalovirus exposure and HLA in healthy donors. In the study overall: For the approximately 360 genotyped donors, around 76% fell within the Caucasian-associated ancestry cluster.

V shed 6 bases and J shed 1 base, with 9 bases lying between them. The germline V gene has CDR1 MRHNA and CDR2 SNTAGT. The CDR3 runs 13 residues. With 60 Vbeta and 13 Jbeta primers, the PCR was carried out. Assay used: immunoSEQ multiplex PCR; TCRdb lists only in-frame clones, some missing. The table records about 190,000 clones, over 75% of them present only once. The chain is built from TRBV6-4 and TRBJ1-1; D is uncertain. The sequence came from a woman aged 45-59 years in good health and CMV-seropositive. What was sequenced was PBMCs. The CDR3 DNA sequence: TGTGCCAGCAGCGAGAGATGGAACACTGAAGCTTTCTTT. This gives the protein CASSERWNTEAFF.